The 32 T cell receptor beta chains in this list originate from one sample, sequenced in a study of T cell changes during pregnancy in multiple sclerosis. The method was immunoSEQ multiplex PCR; TCRdb's version includes in-frame clones alone and lacks a portion of them. This table has more than 65,000 clones, 90% to 95% appearing once. The specimen comprised peripheral blood, sampled in the second trimester of pregnancy. The receptor set was obtained from a female donor with multiple sclerosis, enrolled in a pregnancy study.

The CDR3 reads CASSLDGGGSTDTQYF. The CDR3 coding sequence is TGCGCCAGCAGCTTGGATGGGGGAGGGAGTACAGATACGCAGTATTTT. The chain carries TRBV5-1 and TRBJ2-3; TRBD2 aligns across 7 bases. After removal of 0 bases from V and 3 bases from J, the junction contained 7 bases not matched to a gene. Germline CDR1 reads SGHRS; CDR2 reads YFSETQ. CDR3 length: 16 amino acids.

This clone came up once. This rearrangement joins TRBV7-9 to TRBJ1-1; D gene ambiguous. The germline V gene encodes CDR1 SEHNR and CDR2 FQNEAQ (reference sequence). This CDR3 comprises 12 residues. Trimming left V 3 bases short and J 6 bases short, with 8 bases between. The chain's CDR3 is CASSFSVAEAFF. CDR3 DNA: TGTGCCAGCAGCTTTAGTGTCGCTGAAGCTTTCTTT.

The chain recombines TRBV9 with TRBJ2-5; the D gene is possibly TRBD1 (7 bases). This CDR3 spans 15 amino acids. Germline CDR1 SGDLS, CDR2 YYNGEE. V was cut by 0 bases and J by 5 bases, with 14 bases left in between. The CDR3 protein is CASSVARGVGETQYF. The CDR3 nucleotides read TGTGCCAGCAGCGTAGCCAGGGGGGTGGGCGAGACCCAGTACTTC. The full variable domain, in which reference TRBV9 and TRBJ2-5 provide the parts outside the CDR3, is DSGVTQTPKHLITATGQRVTLRCSPRSGDLSVYWYQQSLDQGLQFLIQYYNGEERAKGNILERFSAQQFPDLHSELNLSSLELGDSALYFCASSVARGVGETQYFGPGTRLLVL.

This chain connects TRBV4-2 to TRBJ2-5; D is uncertain. The CDR3 runs 15 residues. The V and J ends lost 1 base and 1 base respectively, with 10 bases between them. Germline V lookup: CDR1 LGHNA, CDR2 YNFKEQ. The CDR3 region is CASSQAIVSQETQYF. The CDR3 region has the DNA TGTGCCAGCAGCCAAGCAATCGTCAGCCAAGAGACCCAGTACTTC.

V usage is TRBV7-9 and J usage is TRBJ2-7, with D possibly matching TRBD2 (7 bases). Germline V gene data show CDR1 as SEHNR and CDR2 as FQNEAQ (reference sequence). CDR3 length: 15 residues. V lost 2 bases and J lost 3, with 14 bases in between. In nucleotides, the CDR3 is TGTGCCAGCAGCTTATCTGCGGGGGCCATCTACGAGCAGTACTTC. Its protein is CASSLSAGAIYEQYF.

V is TRBV14 and J is TRBJ2-1; TRBD2 matches at 9 bases. This CDR3 has 16 amino acids. Germline V gives CDR1 SGHDN, CDR2 FVKESK. J lost 5 bases, V lost 2 bases, and 7 bases had no gene match. This chain's CDR3 is CASSQLGGRVDNEQFF. In DNA form, the CDR3 reads TGTGCCAGCAGCCAACTGGGCGGGAGGGTCGACAATGAGCAGTTCTTC. The whole variable domain, filled in from reference TRBV14 and TRBJ2-1, reads EAGVTQFPSHSVIEKGQTVTLRCDPISGHDNLYWYRRVMGKEIKFLLHFVKESKQDESGMPNNRFLAERTGGTYSTLKVQPAELEDSGVYFCASSQLGGRVDNEQFFGPGTRLTVL.

The chain carries TRBV6-4 and TRBJ2-7; a weak D match, TRBD2 (6 bases). Between the trimmed V and J ends, which lost 8 bases and 3 bases, there was a span of 17 bases. The CDR3 has 14 residues. Germline CDR1 MRHNA, CDR2 SNTAGT. The CDR3 loop is CASGRGRRNYEQYF. CDR3 DNA: TGTGCCAGCGGGCGGGGACGGAGAAACTACGAGCAGTACTTC.

This chain links TRBV4-2 with TRBJ2-3, with TRBD2 matching over 8 bases. This CDR3 region has 15 residues. J gave up 2 bases and V 3 bases, and 4 bases lay outside the gene matches. The V gene's germline CDR1 is LGHNA and CDR2 YNFKEQ. CDR3 sequence (DNA): TGTGCCAGCAGCCAGGTAGCGGGACCCACAGATACGCAGTATTTT. It is translated as CASSQVAGPTDTQYF.

The rearrangement uses TRBV11-2 and TRBJ2-1, with D possibly TRBD1 on 6 matching bases. Trimming removed 0 bases at V and 8 bases at J, with 11 bases between. Germline lookup yields CDR1 SGHAT and CDR2 FQNNGV. The CDR3 is made up of 14 amino acids. The DNA of the CDR3 is TGTGCCAGCAGCTTAGACAGGGGCACCGATGAGCAGTTCTTC. This encodes CASSLDRGTDEQFF.

This clone is a singleton in its sample. J is TRBJ1-1 and V is TRBV4-3; D ambiguous. The CDR3 loop spans 17 amino acids. V was pared by 0 bases and J by 3 bases, with 17 bases between. Germline assignment: CDR1 LGHNA and CDR2 YSLEER. The DNA of the CDR3 is TGCGCCAGCAGCCAAGAGTTACATACGAGGGTCGACACTGAAGCTTTCTTT. Translating it yields CASSQELHTRVDTEAFF.

This clone was counted once. The rearrangement links TRBV2 to TRBJ2-3; D is perhaps TRBD2 (6 bases). This CDR3 is 15 amino acids long. Germline lookup yields CDR1 SNHLY and CDR2 FYNNEI. V was clipped by 4 bases and J by 5 bases, with 16 bases between them. The CDR3 sequence: CASSAGLASGDTQYF. The CDR3 DNA reads TGTGCCAGCAGTGCCGGTCTAGCGAGTGGAGATACGCAGTATTTT.

The chain couples TRBV29-1 to TRBJ2-3, with 10 bases identical to TRBD1. The length of the CDR3 is 13 residues. Germline values: CDR1 SQVTM, CDR2 ANQGSEA. V lost 7 bases, J lost 5 bases, and 6 bases stayed unmatched. The CDR3 coding sequence is TGCAGCGCGTACTGGGACAGGGGAGATACGCAGTATTTT. Protein product: CSAYWDRGDTQYF.

The chain links TRBV4-3 to TRBJ2-7; 7 nucleotides match TRBD1. Germline V gives CDR1 LGHNA, CDR2 YSLEER. CDR3 size: 14 residues. The V segment lost 3 bases and the J segment 0 bases; nucleotides outside the gene matches: 2. The CDR3 DNA follows: TGCGCCAGCAGCCAGGACAGGTTCTCCTACGAGCAGTACTTC. Translation: CASSQDRFSYEQYF.

CDR3 coding DNA: TGTGCCAGCAGTGAACTCGGTGGGGCTAACGCTGGAAACACCATATATTTT. As protein: CASSELGGANAGNTIYF. The J gene is TRBJ1-3, the V gene TRBV25-1; TRBD1 might be the D (5 bases). Per the germline V gene, CDR1 is MGHDK and CDR2 is SYGVNS. This CDR3 contains 17 residues. Trimming left V 2 bases short and J 2 bases short, with 16 bases between.

The chain links TRBV5-1 to TRBJ1-4; 7 nucleotides agree with TRBD1. The V gene end was trimmed by 3 bases and the J gene end by 7 bases; junction bases not matched to a gene: 9. The CDR3 consists of 15 residues. Germline V gene data show CDR1 as SGHRS and CDR2 as YFSETQ. CDR3 loop: CASSSRQGIVEKLFF. CDR3 in DNA: TGCGCCAGCAGCTCCCGACAGGGTATTGTTGAAAAACTGTTTTTT.

There are a few counts of this clone. The chain is built from TRBV30 and TRBJ1-1, with D perhaps matching TRBD1 (6 bases). Trimming pared 4 bases from V and 4 bases from J, leaving 10 bases between. The CDR3 totals 12 residues. CDR1 is GTSNPN and CDR2 is SVGIG in the germline V gene (reference sequence). CDR3: CAWKQGPTEAFF. CDR3 nucleotide sequence: TGTGCCTGGAAACAGGGACCCACTGAAGCTTTCTTT.

The J gene is TRBJ1-2, the V gene TRBV20-1; the match to TRBD1 covers 7 bases. Germline V gene lookup returns CDR1 DFQATT and CDR2 SNEGSKA (reference sequence). The ends lost 5 bases at V and 8 bases at J; junction bases unmatched: 2. The CDR3 has 10 residues. The chain's CDR3 is CSARQGGYTF. CDR3 bases: TGCAGTGCTCGACAGGGAGGCTACACCTTC.

The chain couples TRBV5-1 to TRBJ1-3, with 9 bases aligning to TRBD1. Trimming removed 2 bases from V and 1 base from J; junction bases left unmatched: 10. This CDR3 region has 18 residues. Germline V CDR1 and CDR2: SGHRS, YFSETQ. The CDR3 sequence is CASSFLAGTGKSGNTIYF. DNA for the CDR3: TGCGCCAGCAGCTTTCTAGCCGGGACAGGGAAATCTGGAAACACCATATATTTT.

The gene calls are TRBV13 and TRBJ2-1; 7 bases fit TRBD2. With 3 bases clipped from V and 2 bases from J, the junction kept 4 bases outside the gene matches. Germline CDR1 PRHDT, CDR2 FYEKMQ (reference sequence). The CDR3 totals 15 residues. This CDR3 is CASSFPREAYNEQFF. DNA for the CDR3: TGTGCCAGCAGCTTCCCCCGGGAGGCCTACAATGAGCAGTTCTTC.

The gene calls are TRBV25-1 and TRBJ1-5; D is unclear. From germline, CDR1 is MGHDK and CDR2 SYGVNS. Trimming stripped 1 base from V and 2 bases from J, with 9 bases between. CDR3 length: 15 residues. Here the CDR3 reads CASSESGRGNQPQHF. DNA of the CDR3: TGTGCCAGCAGTGAATCTGGGCGTGGCAATCAGCCCCAGCATTTT.

V usage is TRBV29-1 and J usage is TRBJ2-1; TRBD1 matches 8 bases. Germline V lookup: CDR1 SQVTM, CDR2 ANQGSEA. This CDR3 region has 17 residues. Trimming took 6 bases from V and 8 from J; bases not matched to a gene: 21. In DNA form, the CDR3 reads TGCAGCGTCATAATGGCTTCAGACAGGGGAACTTTGTATGAGCAGTTCTTC. This encodes CSVIMASDRGTLYEQFF.

CDR3 sequence: CASSLALGANTEAFF. The CDR3 bases are TGTGCCAGCAGCTTAGCACTGGGGGCGAACACTGAAGCTTTCTTT. The genes are TRBV7-9 and TRBJ1-1, with D possibly TRBD1 on 6 matching bases. The CDR3 consists of 15 residues. V gave up 0 bases and J gave up 1 base, with 9 bases separating them. Germline V gives CDR1 SEHNR, CDR2 FQNEAQ (reference sequence).

The genes are TRBV5-1 and TRBJ2-1; 11 bases agree with TRBD2. Germline CDR1 reads SGHRS; CDR2 reads YFSETQ. The CDR3 has 15 residues. The ends lost 4 bases at V and 5 bases at J; junction bases unmatched: 5. CDR3 loop: CASSLVAGGDNEQFF. For the CDR3, the DNA is TGCGCCAGCAGCCTTGTAGCGGGAGGGGACAATGAGCAGTTCTTC.

The rearrangement uses TRBV2 and TRBJ2-1; a weak D match, TRBD2 (5 bases). Germline V gives CDR1 SNHLY, CDR2 FYNNEI. This CDR3 comprises 17 residues. V lost 6 bases and J lost 4, with 22 bases in between. The CDR3 DNA follows: TGTGCCAGCAGGGCAGGTACTAGTTTTTCGGGTTACAATGAGCAGTTCTTC. This translates into CASRAGTSFSGYNEQFF.

This chain links TRBV5-1 with TRBJ2-1; TRBD2 aligns across 11 bases. Trimming removed 5 bases from V and 4 bases from J; junction bases left unmatched: 5. CDR3 length equals 15 residues. Germline V CDR1 and CDR2: SGHRS, YFSETQ. CDR3 DNA sequence: TGCGCCAGCAGAGGGTCTAGCGGGGGGTACAATGAGCAGTTCTTC. Translated: CASRGSSGGYNEQFF.

The chain links TRBV6-1 to TRBJ2-1; 12 positions agree with TRBD2. CDR3 length equals 15 residues. Germline V CDR1 and CDR2: MNHNS, SASEGT. V lost 7 bases, J lost 7 bases, and 8 bases stayed unmatched. CDR3 region: CASNSLAGGGNEQFF. The CDR3 bases are TGTGCCAGCAATTCACTAGCGGGAGGTGGAAATGAGCAGTTCTTC.

V is TRBV7-9 and J is TRBJ1-2, with D tentatively TRBD1 (5 bases). The length of the CDR3 is 14 residues. The germline V gene encodes CDR1 SEHNR and CDR2 FQNEAQ (reference sequence). The V and J ends lost 0 bases and 4 bases respectively, with 9 bases between them. DNA of the CDR3: TGTGCCAGCAGCTTAGCACCAGGGTTCTATGGCTACACCTTC. As protein: CASSLAPGFYGYTF. Combining the CDR3 with reference TRBV7-9 and TRBJ1-2 gives the whole variable domain DTGVSQNPRHKITKRGQNVTFRCDPISEHNRLYWYRQTLGQGPEFLTYFQNEAQLEKSRLLSDRFSAERPKGSFSTLEIQRTEQGDSAMYLCASSLAPGFYGYTFGSGTRLTVV.

The chain combines TRBV5-1 with TRBJ2-2; 7 bases agree with TRBD2. CDR3 length: 14 amino acids. Trimming took 6 bases from V and 4 from J; bases not matched to a gene: 6. The V gene's germline CDR1 is SGHRS and CDR2 YFSETQ. CDR3: CASTLTGGTGELFF. Written as DNA, the CDR3 is TGCGCCAGCACACTCACGGGAGGCACCGGGGAGCTGTTTTTT.

The chain carries TRBV5-8 and TRBJ1-2; TRBD1 matches at 8 bases. Germline trimming cut 2 bases from V and 2 bases from J; bases unmatched to any gene: 8. CDR1 and CDR2 from the germline V gene are SGHTS and YDEGEE. The length of the CDR3 is 16 residues. The CDR3 region is CASSLDSGTGNYGYTF. For the CDR3, the DNA is TGTGCCAGCAGCTTAGATTCTGGGACAGGAAACTATGGCTACACCTTC.

The chain has TRBV19 and TRBJ2-7; maybe TRBD2 (6 bases). Per the germline V gene, CDR1 is LNHDA and CDR2 is SQIVND (reference sequence). Trimming took 5 bases from V and 6 from J, leaving 14 bases between them. The CDR3 sequence is 13 residues long. In nucleotides, the CDR3 is TGTGCCAGTAGTGGGGGGTACCGGGGCGAGCAGTACTTC. Translating it yields CASSGGYRGEQYF.

The chain recombines TRBV29-1 with TRBJ2-3; TRBD1 agrees at 9 bases. Germline assignment: CDR1 SQVTM and CDR2 ANQGSEA. With 7 bases clipped from V and 1 base from J, the junction kept 6 bases outside the gene matches. This CDR3 region has 14 residues. The CDR3 protein is CSARDRARTDTQYF. The DNA of the CDR3 is TGCAGCGCAAGGGACAGGGCTCGCACAGATACGCAGTATTTT.

This sequence joins TRBV15 and TRBJ2-7, with D perhaps matching TRBD2 (6 bases). The V end lost 0 bases, the J end lost 3 bases, and 6 bases lay between the germline ends. Germline CDR1 and CDR2: LNHNV and YYDKDF (reference sequence). There are 13 residues in the CDR3. CDR3 nucleotides: TGTGCCACCAGCAGAGAGGGGGGCTACGAGCAGTACTTC. Amino acid sequence: CATSREGGYEQYF.